This T cell receptor beta chain was recovered during a study of CD8 T cells in Susac syndrome. The germline V gene has CDR1 DFQATT and CDR2 SNEGSKA (reference sequence). CDR3 length: 13 residues. V dropped 3 bases and J dropped 5; count of bases not matched to a gene: 7. TEMRA cells were FACS-enriched and CD8+ and CD4+ T cells negatively isolated. Random hexamers were used to reverse transcribe the RNA input (roughly 0.5 to 1 ug). The immunoSEQ assay covered 54 Vbeta and 13 Jbeta segments for CDR3. MiXCR, applied by TCRdb to the immunoSEQ multiplex PCR reads, yields one record per CDR3 protein. The sample records about 210,000 distinct CDR3 sequences, 95% being singletons.

The chain uses TRBV20-1 and TRBJ2-7, with 7 bases matching TRBD1. This sequence was found in a human donor with multiple sclerosis. Specimen: CD4+ T cells from PBMCs. The DNA for the CDR3 is TGCAGTGCTAGGGGACAGCGAGGTAACGAGCAGTACTTC. It specifies CSARGQRGNEQYF.